The clone carrying this T cell receptor (beta chain) was observed a handful of times. Via MiXCR, TCRdb re-called the RT-PCR reads, giving one row per CDR3 protein. This sample carries 550,000 to 750,000 distinct CDR3 sequences, approximately 14% of them seen once, and the ten largest clones take 3.6%. Trimming cost V 2 bases and J 7 bases; bases outside gene matches: 5. Germline-derived CDR1 and CDR2 are MDHEN and SYDVKM. The CDR3 extends over 16 amino acids. V and J are TRBV28 and TRBJ2-3; 14 bases are a match to TRBD2. Sequenced: memory CD4+ T cells from blood. This TCR was sampled from a female donor in good health, serving as a healthy control. CDR3 in DNA: TGTGCCAGCAGTTTACCCGGGACTAGCGGGAGTCATACGCAGTATTTT. It yields the protein CASSLPGTSGSHTQYF.